One and the same sample provided the 19 T cell receptor beta chains below, sequenced in a study of PD-1 blockade in classical Hodgkin lymphoma. All patients relapsed after autologous stem cell transplantation, and brentuximab vedotin exposure varied. Using immunoSEQ multiplex PCR, the repertoire was profiled, and TCRdb retains in-frame clones only, with some absent. Of more than 20,000 clones listed, around 86% were seen once; the top ten hold 2.5%. The material was peripheral blood mononuclear cells (PBMCs), obtained at baseline. Source of these receptors: a human donor with classical Hodgkin lymphoma.

The chain joins TRBV7-2 to TRBJ2-7; TRBD2 matches 7 bases. CDR1 is SGHTA, CDR2 FQGNSA, per germline. The CDR3 is 14 residues long. The J segment lost 6 bases and the V segment lost 3 bases, leaving 8 bases of the junction unmatched. CDR3 bases: TGTGCCAGCAGCTTGAACTGGGGGGGACGCGAGCAGTACTTC. Protein product: CASSLNWGGREQYF.

CDR3 DNA sequence: TGTGCCAGCAGCTTACAGGGAAAATCACCCCTCCACTTT. This gives the protein CASSLQGKSPLHF. J is TRBJ1-6 and V is TRBV13, with D possibly TRBD1 on 5 matching bases. The CDR3 has 13 amino acids. Looked up from germline, CDR1 is PRHDT and CDR2 is FYEKMQ (reference sequence). V dropped 2 bases and J dropped 10 bases, with 9 bases sitting between them.

Only one count was recorded for this clone. The V gene is TRBV5-1, the J gene TRBJ2-5, with D possibly being TRBD1 (5 bases). The V gene's germline CDR1 is SGHRS and CDR2 YFSETQ. This CDR3 is 13 amino acids long. The V end lost 0 bases, the J end lost 5 bases, and 8 bases lay between the germline ends. The CDR3 loop reads CASSLGGPETQYF. DNA of the CDR3: TGCGCCAGCAGCTTGGGGGGCCCTGAGACCCAGTACTTC.

V gene TRBV6-5 combines with J gene TRBJ2-1, with 11 bases lining up with TRBD1. Unmatched junction bases numbered 8, after V lost 4 bases and J lost 6 bases. Per the germline V gene, CDR1 is MNHEY and CDR2 is SVGAGI. The CDR3 totals 16 residues. DNA for the CDR3: TGTGCCAGCAGTTCCATCCCGGGGACAGGGGGCAATGAGCAGTTCTTC. Residues: CASSSIPGTGGNEQFF.

The chain couples TRBV10-3 to TRBJ1-2; D may be TRBD1 (6 bases). Germline assignment: CDR1 ENHRY and CDR2 SYGVKD. CDR3 length equals 12 residues. The V and J ends lost 8 bases and 4 bases respectively, with 11 bases between them. The CDR3 DNA reads TGTGCCATCTATCAGGGGAGCTATGGCTACACCTTC. Translation gives CAIYQGSYGYTF.

The J gene is TRBJ1-1, the V gene TRBV6-5, with D possibly being TRBD1 (6 bases). The V and J ends lost 5 bases and 5 bases respectively, with 15 bases between them. In germline, CDR1 is MNHEY, CDR2 SVGAGI. This CDR3 spans 14 amino acids. The CDR3 nucleotides are TGTGCCAGCAGTCGATCAGGGGTAAGGACTGAAGCTTTCTTT. Encoded protein: CASSRSGVRTEAFF.

This rearrangement joins TRBV7-8 to TRBJ2-7; 7 nucleotides agree with TRBD2. The CDR3 spans 17 residues. V gave up 5 bases and J gave up 2 bases; unmatched junction bases: 15. Germline V gene lookup returns CDR1 SGHVS and CDR2 FQNEAQ. The CDR3 is CASSPTTGGGNTYEQYF. Here the CDR3 DNA reads TGTGCCAGCAGCCCAACCACGGGCGGGGGAAATACCTACGAGCAGTACTTC.

The J gene is TRBJ2-7, the V gene TRBV12-5, with D possibly matching TRBD1 (6 bases). This CDR3 spans 15 amino acids. Germline values: CDR1 LGHNT, CDR2 FRNRAP. Trimming removed 0 bases at V and 0 bases at J, with 9 bases between. In nucleotides, the CDR3 is TGTGCTAGTGGTTTGGTACAGGGAAACTCCTACGAGCAGTACTTC. Translating it yields CASGLVQGNSYEQYF.

The CDR3, as DNA: TGCGCCAGCAGCTTGGGGGCTGGGGAAATTACCGAAAAACTGTTTTTT. Translated: CASSLGAGEITEKLFF. V usage is TRBV5-1 and J usage is TRBJ1-4, with unresolved D. Germline values: CDR1 SGHRS, CDR2 YFSETQ. The V gene lost 0 bases and the J gene lost 8 bases, with 17 bases spanning the gap. The CDR3 runs 16 residues.

CDR3 protein: CASRFRGGSTEAFF. The CDR3 nucleotides read TGTGCCAGCAGATTTCGAGGGGGAAGCACTGAAGCTTTCTTT. V and J are TRBV2 and TRBJ1-1; a possible D gene is TRBD1 (6 bases). Germline CDR1 is SNHLY and CDR2 is FYNNEI. This CDR3 comprises 14 residues. V was trimmed by 6 bases and J by 4 bases, leaving 15 bases between them.

The chain recombines TRBV4-3 with TRBJ1-1; D gene uncertain. Looked up from germline, CDR1 is LGHNA and CDR2 is YSLEER. The CDR3 is made up of 16 amino acids. Trimming took off 1 base at V and 4 bases at J, with 16 bases between the two ends. The CDR3 loop is CASSQVYPLQGTEAFF. CDR3 in DNA: TGCGCCAGCAGCCAAGTTTATCCGCTTCAAGGCACTGAAGCTTTCTTT.

The chain has TRBV5-6 and TRBJ1-2; 10 nucleotides align to TRBD1. The junction had 0 bases not matched to a gene; V was cut back by 5 bases and J by 2 bases. The CDR3 is 13 amino acids. The germline V gene has CDR1 SGHDT and CDR2 YYEEEE. Here the CDR3 reads CASRGQGNYGYTF. In DNA form, the CDR3 reads TGTGCCAGCAGGGGACAGGGGAACTATGGCTACACCTTC.

V usage is TRBV5-1 and J usage is TRBJ2-2; TRBD2 agrees at 7 bases. With 4 bases clipped from V and 5 bases from J, the junction kept 14 bases outside the gene matches. The CDR3 runs to 17 residues. Germline loops: CDR1 SGHRS, CDR2 YFSETQ. CDR3 nucleotide sequence: TGCGCCAGCAGCCTCGACCACCCTAGCGGAGGGACCGGGGAGCTGTTTTTT. Translating gives CASSLDHPSGGTGELFF.

This clone was observed a single time. This chain connects TRBV5-1 to TRBJ2-3; no definite D call. V shed 1 base and J shed 2 bases, with 11 bases lying between them. Germline lookup yields CDR1 SGHRS and CDR2 YFSETQ. This CDR3 is 15 amino acids long. CDR3 sequence reads: CASSLNTPATDTQYF. CDR3 nucleotides: TGCGCCAGCAGCTTGAATACCCCCGCCACAGATACGCAGTATTTT.

This clone was counted between two and nine times. This chain uses TRBV7-9 with TRBJ2-1; no definite D call. Trimming removed 4 bases from V and 5 bases from J, with 9 bases in between. CDR3 length: 13 amino acids. Germline V gene data show CDR1 as SEHNR and CDR2 as FQNEAQ (reference sequence). CDR3: CASSSAGNNEQFF. CDR3 in DNA: TGTGCCAGCAGCTCCGCCGGTAACAATGAGCAGTTCTTC.

To note about this clone: Other nucleotide sequences from this sample produce the same CDR3. The V gene is TRBV5-1, the J gene TRBJ1-2; weak D call: TRBD1 (6 bases). The CDR3 extends over 13 amino acids. Germline V gives CDR1 SGHRS, CDR2 YFSETQ. V shed 3 bases and J shed 4 bases, with 10 bases lying between them. Written as DNA, the CDR3 is TGCGCCAGCAGCTCAACGGGGGCCTATGGCTACACCTTC. As protein: CASSSTGAYGYTF. The full variable domain, rest sourced from reference TRBV5-1 and TRBJ1-2, is KAGVTQTPRYLIKTRGQQVTLSCSPISGHRSVSWYQQTPGQGLQFLFEYFSETQRNKGNFPGRFSGRQFSNSRSEMNVSTLELGDSALYLCASSSTGAYGYTFGSGTRLTVV.

The chain combines TRBV4-3 with TRBJ2-3; no firm D call. V lost 0 bases to trimming and J lost 3 bases, with 10 bases between them. The CDR3 spans 15 residues. Germline CDR1 and CDR2: LGHNA and YSLEER. For the CDR3, the DNA is TGCGCCAGCAGCCAAGATAACCCACGTACAGATACGCAGTATTTT. Protein product: CASSQDNPRTDTQYF.

This clone was observed once. The rearrangement links TRBV7-9 to TRBJ2-7; the D gene is possibly TRBD2 (5 bases). CDR3 length: 13 amino acids. Germline lookup yields CDR1 SEHNR and CDR2 FQNEAQ (reference sequence). Between the trimmed V and J ends, which lost 4 bases and 1 base, there was a span of 8 bases. As DNA, the CDR3 is TGTGCCAGCAGCTCCGGGAATTCCTACGAGCAGTACTTC. This encodes CASSSGNSYEQYF.

This chain connects TRBV9 to TRBJ2-5, with 8 bases lining up with TRBD2. There are 18 residues in the CDR3. Germline V CDR1 and CDR2: SGDLS, YYNGEE. V gave up 0 bases and J gave up 0 bases; unmatched junction bases: 10. CDR3 protein: CASSVGMGERGNQETQYF. For the CDR3, the DNA is TGTGCCAGCAGCGTAGGGATGGGGGAGCGGGGGAACCAAGAGACCCAGTACTTC.